One and the same sample provided the 24 T cell receptor beta chains below, sequenced in a study of blood T cell repertoires in COVID-19 (dated by TCRdb to about 2020). Library generation was performed with the immunoSEQ multiplex PCR assay. Here the immuneACCESS table is served through TCRdb, limited to in-frame sequences with V and J called. Missing clones are a known gap in these copies; in checked studies unresolved V genes cover under half, and the rest lacks a known reason. Within this sample are about 25,000 clones, with roughly 91% of them counted one time only. The ten largest clones take up over 4% of the sample. The sample was peripheral blood. The receptors stem from a man between 65 and 85 years old with active COVID-19.

This clone showed up just once. The CDR3 nucleotides read TGTGCCAGCAGCTATGCTAGGGGGGGACCCTACGAGCAGTACTTC. This sequence encodes CASSYARGGPYEQYF. The chain is built from TRBV9 and TRBJ2-7; D might be TRBD2 (7 bases). CDR3 length equals 15 residues. The V gene's germline CDR1 is SGDLS and CDR2 YYNGEE. Trimming took off 4 bases at V and 2 bases at J, with 16 bases between the two ends.

The V call is TRBV12-3 or TRBV12-4, the J call TRBJ2-7; TRBD1 might be the D (8 bases). The CDR3 has 13 amino acids. Between the trimmed V and J ends, which lost 7 bases and 3 bases, there was a span of 13 bases. The CDR3, as DNA: TGTGCCAGCACAAACAGGGGGGGCTACGAGCAGTACTTC. Translation: CASTNRGGYEQYF.

The chain links TRBV2 to TRBJ1-1, with unresolved D. Germline V gives CDR1 SNHLY, CDR2 FYNNEI. This CDR3 is built from 17 residues. V was cut by 3 bases and J by 0 bases, with 17 bases left in between. The CDR3 loop is CASSDPRSAELNTEAFF. As DNA, the CDR3 is TGTGCCAGCAGTGATCCGAGGTCGGCGGAGTTGAACACTGAAGCTTTCTTT.

The chain uses TRBV7-6 and TRBJ1-1; D unresolved. Trimming pared 1 base from V and 5 bases from J, leaving 14 bases between. CDR1 SGHVS and CDR2 FNYEAQ come from the germline V gene. CDR3 length equals 15 residues. CDR3 loop: CASSLGGLELTEAFF. The CDR3 DNA reads TGTGCCAGCAGCTTAGGCGGCTTGGAGTTAACTGAAGCTTTCTTT.

The gene calls are TRBV19 and TRBJ2-5, with D possibly matching TRBD2 (6 bases). This CDR3 has 11 amino acids. Germline CDR1 LNHDA, CDR2 SQIVND (reference sequence). V lost 6 bases to trimming and J lost 5 bases, with 7 bases between them. The CDR3 loop is CASRAGETQYF. CDR3 nucleotide sequence: TGTGCCAGTAGGGCGGGGGAGACCCAGTACTTC.

V gene TRBV24-1 combines with J gene TRBJ2-2, with 10 bases aligning to TRBD1. The CDR3 has 16 residues. Germline CDR1 is KGHDR and CDR2 is SFDVKD. Germline trimming cut 4 bases from V and 6 bases from J; bases unmatched to any gene: 7. CDR3 sequence: CATSDRDRGNSGELFF. The CDR3 DNA follows: TGTGCCACCAGTGACCGGGACAGGGGAAACTCCGGGGAGCTGTTTTTT.

This clone came up once. The rearrangement joins TRBV5-1 to TRBJ2-7; TRBD1 agrees at 10 bases. The CDR3 consists of 14 residues. V lost 4 bases and J lost 7; bases outside the gene matches: 8. The V gene's germline CDR1 is SGHRS and CDR2 YFSETQ. The CDR3 sequence: CASSPRQGAGEQYF. CDR3 DNA sequence: TGCGCCAGCAGCCCCCGACAGGGGGCAGGGGAGCAGTACTTC.

The gene calls are TRBV9 and TRBJ2-5, with a possible D match to TRBD1 (6 bases). The V and J ends lost 0 bases and 2 bases respectively, with 11 bases between them. The CDR3 covers 15 residues. The germline gives CDR1 SGDLS, CDR2 YYNGEE. The CDR3 nucleotides are TGTGCCAGCAGCGTAGCTACAGGGTTTCAAGAGACCCAGTACTTC. Amino acids: CASSVATGFQETQYF.

This chain links TRBV19 with TRBJ1-1; D might be TRBD1 (5 bases). CDR1 is LNHDA, CDR2 SQIVND, per germline (reference sequence). CDR3 length: 15 amino acids. V was clipped by 4 bases and J by 0 bases, with 12 bases between them. Written as DNA, the CDR3 is TGTGCCAGTAGTACCTCGACAGCCTTGAACACTGAAGCTTTCTTT. This codes for CASSTSTALNTEAFF.

This clone has just a few counts. The same CDR3 arises from other DNA sequences in this sample as well. The gene calls are TRBV7-9 and TRBJ2-7; tentative D call: TRBD2 (6 bases). Looked up from germline, CDR1 is SEHNR and CDR2 is FQNEAQ (reference sequence). V was cut by 5 bases and J by 6 bases, with 14 bases left in between. CDR3 length: 13 amino acids. The CDR3 DNA sequence: TGTGCCAGCAGCGCCGCTAGCGCCCGCGAGCAGTACTTC. It yields the protein CASSAASAREQYF.

J is TRBJ2-7 and V is TRBV28, with a tentative D call TRBD2 (5 bases). This CDR3 has 17 residues. V shed 1 base and J shed 0 bases, with 16 bases lying between them. Per germline, CDR1 MDHEN and CDR2 SYDVKM. CDR3 in amino acids: CASSLYGSLGSSYEQYF. CDR3 nucleotide sequence: TGTGCCAGCAGTTTATACGGCAGCTTGGGGAGCTCCTACGAGCAGTACTTC.

This clone was seen only once. The genes are TRBV9 and TRBJ2-5, with a possible D match to TRBD2 (7 bases). Trimming removed 0 bases from V and 5 bases from J, with 14 bases in between. Germline loops: CDR1 SGDLS, CDR2 YYNGEE. The CDR3 extends over 15 amino acids. Here the CDR3 reads CASSVGGGALETQYF. CDR3 nucleotides: TGTGCCAGCAGCGTAGGAGGGGGGGCCCTGGAGACCCAGTACTTC.

This chain connects TRBV4-3 to TRBJ1-5; tentatively, D is TRBD1 (5 bases). Germline CDR1 is LGHNA and CDR2 is YSLEER. This CDR3 has 15 residues. V was pared by 0 bases and J by 9 bases, with 15 bases between. The CDR3 here is CASSQDRGGRLPQHF. The CDR3 bases are TGCGCCAGCAGCCAAGATCGCGGGGGGAGGTTGCCCCAGCATTTT.

This chain connects TRBV7-9 to TRBJ2-1; TRBD2 matches 9 bases. The length of the CDR3 is 16 residues. Looked up from germline, CDR1 is SEHNR and CDR2 is FQNEAQ (reference sequence). Trimming took 3 bases from V and 2 from J; bases not matched to a gene: 5. CDR3 coding DNA: TGTGCCAGCAGCTTGGGACTAGCCTCCGCCTACAATGAGCAGTTCTTC. This translates into CASSLGLASAYNEQFF.

The chain is built from TRBV5-5 and TRBJ2-7, with 10 positions matching TRBD1. V lost 4 bases to trimming and J lost 0 bases; unmatched junction nucleotides: 1. The germline V gene has CDR1 SGHKS and CDR2 YYEKEE (reference sequence). CDR3 length: 14 residues. In nucleotides, the CDR3 is TGTGCCAGCAGCCGGACAGGGGGCTCCTACGAGCAGTACTTC. Translation gives CASSRTGGSYEQYF. The entire variable domain, with the rest obtained from reference TRBV5-5 and TRBJ2-7, is as follows: DAGVTQSPTHLIKTRGQQVTLRCSPISGHKSVSWYQQVLGQGPQFIFQYYEKEERGRGNFPDRFSARQFPNYSSELNVNALLLGDSALYLCASSRTGGSYEQYFGPGTRLTVT.

The rearrangement uses TRBV10-3 and TRBJ2-5; 14 bases map to TRBD2. V shed 6 bases, J shed 1 base, and the junction held 10 bases outside the gene matches. There are 18 residues in the CDR3. CDR1 and CDR2 (germline): ENHRY, SYGVKD. DNA of the CDR3: TGTGCCATCAGAGGGACTAGCGGGGGCTCCGGGGTCCAAGAGACCCAGTACTTC. Translating gives CAIRGTSGGSGVQETQYF.

This chain joins TRBV29-1 and TRBJ2-1; 7 nucleotides match TRBD1. CDR3 length: 12 residues. Trimming took 3 bases from V and 10 from J; bases not matched to a gene: 6. Per the germline V gene, CDR1 is SQVTM and CDR2 is ANQGSEA. The chain's CDR3 is CSVDGQAREQFF. The CDR3 DNA reads TGCAGCGTTGATGGACAGGCTAGGGAGCAGTTCTTC.

The chain links TRBV5-8 to TRBJ1-4; 9 bases line up with TRBD1. The CDR3 loop spans 18 amino acids. The germline V gene encodes CDR1 SGHTS and CDR2 YDEGEE. The V and J ends lost 0 bases and 7 bases, in that order; junction bases with no gene match: 13. CDR3 region: CASSLAQQGAVFREKLFF. DNA of the CDR3: TGTGCCAGCAGCTTGGCCCAACAGGGGGCAGTTTTTCGTGAAAAACTGTTTTTT.

The rearrangement uses TRBV6-2 or TRBV6-3 and TRBJ1-1; 12 bases fit TRBD1. Germline CDR1 and CDR2: MNHEY and SVGEGT. Trimming removed 2 bases from V and 4 bases from J; junction bases left unmatched: 5. The CDR3 extends over 16 amino acids. The CDR3 loop is CASSYNRDRGLTEAFF. CDR3 bases: TGTGCCAGCAGTTACAACCGGGACAGGGGGCTCACTGAAGCTTTCTTT.

V and J are TRBV3-1 (or the pseudogene TRBV3-2) and TRBJ2-5; 12 bases align to TRBD2. V lost 0 bases, J lost 7 bases, and 3 bases stayed unmatched. CDR1 is LGHDT and CDR2 is YNNKEL in the germline V gene (reference sequence). There are 15 residues in the CDR3. CDR3 in DNA: TGTGCCAGCAGCCAAGATCTAGCGGGGGGGCGGACCCAGTACTTC. Residues: CASSQDLAGGRTQYF.

In the case of this clone: A read error may account for a junction end that differs from germline. This chain connects TRBV27 to TRBJ1-2; maybe TRBD1 (6 bases). The CDR3 covers 12 residues. Germline CDR1 is MNHEY and CDR2 is SMNVEV (reference sequence). Here the CDR3 DNA reads TGTGCCAGCAGTTTATTCAACAGGGTGGGGCCCTTC. This gives the protein CASSLFNRVGPF.

This chain links TRBV6-2 or TRBV6-3 with TRBJ2-7, with 7 bases fitting TRBD1. CDR1 MNHEY and CDR2 SVGEGT come from the germline V gene. The CDR3 is 15 residues long. V lost 2 bases and J lost 0; bases outside the gene matches: 4. The CDR3 sequence is CASSYMSGGSYEQYF. In DNA, the CDR3 is TGTGCCAGCAGTTACATGTCAGGGGGCTCCTACGAGCAGTACTTC.

The sample holds one count of this clone. V gene TRBV6-4 combines with J gene TRBJ1-2; D is possibly TRBD1 (5 bases). Between the trimmed V and J ends, which lost 0 bases and 8 bases, there was a span of 13 bases. Germline V gene data show CDR1 as MRHNA and CDR2 as SNTAGT. This CDR3 is built from 14 residues. Here the CDR3 reads CASSDSAGLYGYTF. DNA of the CDR3: TGTGCCAGCAGTGACTCGGCAGGGCTTTACGGCTACACCTTC.

The chain recombines TRBV7-2 with TRBJ2-2; no firm D call. Trimming shortened V by 5 bases and J by 6 bases, and 16 bases separated the two germline ends. CDR1 and CDR2 from the germline V gene are SGHTA and FQGNSA. CDR3 length: 15 amino acids. DNA for the CDR3: TGTGCCAGCAGCCTATCCTCGTCAGGTGCCGGGGAGCTGTTTTTT. It encodes CASSLSSSGAGELFF.